What follows are 5 T cell receptor beta chains derived from one specimen sequenced in a study of regulatory T cells in long-lasting Graves disease. The sample's time point: newly diagnosed GD, antithyroid drugs for less than 3 months. PBMC RNA was the source of the TCR library. Arm-PCR of CDR3 regions with iRepertoire HTBI primers generated TCR beta libraries. Each CDR3 protein is one row after TCRdb ran MiXCR on the multiplex PCR reads. The sample has about 540,000 distinct CDR3 sequences; approximately 15% are singletons. The same data also contributed to another study, on T cells in Graves' hyperthyroidism and ophthalmopathy.

The sample here was peripheral blood mononuclear cells (PBMCs), taken at new diagnosis, from a patient treated with antithyroid drugs. The receptors stem from a man younger than 45 with Graves disease.

This clonotype was seen repeatedly, ten times or more. The rearrangement links TRBV18 to TRBJ2-7; no reliable D call. Germline loops: CDR1 KGHSH, CDR2 LQKENI. Trimming stripped 3 bases from V and 3 bases from J, with 9 bases between. The CDR3 has 13 amino acids. The CDR3 DNA sequence: TGTGCCAGCTCACCGTTGGGGTTCTACGAGCAGTACTTC. It codes for CASSPLGFYEQYF.

This clonotype was counted many times. The germline gene is not matched at one end of the junction; a read error may be the cause. DNA for the CDR3: TGTGCCAGCACCTTGGGACTAGCGGAGACCACAGATACGCAGTATTTT. Protein: CASTLGLAETTDTQYF. This chain uses TRBV5-6 with TRBJ2-3, with TRBD2 identical over 11 bases. This CDR3 region has 16 residues. Germline V gene sequence: CDR1 SGHDT, CDR2 YYEEEE.

This rearrangement joins TRBV4-2 to TRBJ2-5, with D perhaps matching TRBD2 (6 bases). The CDR3 spans 17 residues. CDR1 and CDR2 (germline): LGHNA, YNFKEQ. V was shortened by 1 base and J by 5 bases, with 20 bases between the two germline ends. CDR3 amino acids: CASSQGLDGGRFETQYF. The CDR3 DNA sequence: TGTGCCAGCAGCCAAGGTTTGGACGGGGGAAGGTTTGAGACCCAGTACTTC.

This clonotype appeared many times. The chain links TRBV5-1 to TRBJ1-4; the D gene is possibly TRBD1 (6 bases). The CDR3 extends over 12 amino acids. Germline V gene sequence: CDR1 SGHRS, CDR2 YFSETQ. V gave up 3 bases and J gave up 11 bases, with 11 bases separating them. The CDR3 sequence: CASSSDRGKLFF. The CDR3 region has the DNA TGCGCCAGCAGCTCGGACAGAGGGAAACTGTTTTTT.

This clonotype was seen a few times. The chain links TRBV15 to TRBJ2-7, with 7 bases matching TRBD1. Trimming at V came to 4 bases and at J to 2 bases, leaving 5 bases not matched to a gene. Per the germline V gene, CDR1 is LNHNV and CDR2 is YYDKDF (reference sequence). CDR3 length: 14 amino acids. CDR3 in DNA: TGTGCCACCAGCACAGACAGGGTACCCTACGAGCAGTACTTC. This codes for CATSTDRVPYEQYF.